The subject of this entry is one T cell receptor beta chain. This record comes from a study of cytotoxic CD8 clonotypes in ibrutinib-treated CLL. Study-wide background: Response samples were obtained once patients had received a median 12 months of treatment, range 6 to 36.

Germline CDR1 is MNHEY and CDR2 is SVGAGI. CDR3 length: 14 amino acids. The ends were cut back, 7 bases at V and 5 bases at J, with 18 bases in the middle. The sequencing depth, 1 in 200,000 to 1 in 1 million T cells, was the target. Profiling relied on immunoSEQ multiplex PCR, and the TCRdb table lists in-frame clones only, not all of them. The sample gives 150,000 to 200,000 clones, about 88% of which show up once; over 2.5% is in the top ten. This TCR was recovered from a human donor with chronic lymphocytic leukemia. This specimen was PBMCs, taken at disease progression, from a patient treated with ibrutinib. V gene TRBV6-5 combines with J gene TRBJ2-7, with D possibly called TRBD1 or TRBD2 (5 bases each). This chain's CDR3 is CASTTHGAWDEQYF. DNA of the CDR3: TGTGCCAGCACTACCCACGGGGCCTGGGACGAGCAGTACTTC.